This entry describes one T cell receptor beta chain. The record originates from a study of blood T cell repertoires in COVID-19. Across the whole study: From T cells, B-cell-depleted T cells, or PBMCs came the material, which was cDNA or gDNA.

Trimming cost V 5 bases and J 1 base; bases outside gene matches: 8. The CDR3 is 15 residues long. The germline gives CDR1 SGHRS, CDR2 YFSETQ. In the original processing: Amplification from reference gene primers served as the basis for estimated nucleated cell counts. Profiled with immunoSEQ multiplex PCR; TCRdb holds only in-frame clones, not every one. That table furnishes V, J and clone size, whereas the DNA furnished D and trimming. The sample has 250,000 to 300,000 clones; around 90% are singletons. The genes are TRBV5-1 and TRBJ1-2, with 7 bases that match TRBD1. This clonotype was sampled from a woman aged 55-70 years with COVID-19, enrolled during active disease. Sequenced: peripheral blood. The CDR3 bases are TGCGCCAGCAGGATATCCGGGACAGTTAACTATGGCTACACCTTC. It specifies CASRISGTVNYGYTF.